This TCR beta chain originates from a study of cytomegalovirus exposure and HLA in healthy donors. Clones were sequenced by immunoSEQ multiplex PCR, and TCRdb holds only the in-frame ones, with some missing. This sample has roughly 220,000 clones; around 90% occur once, and the top ten carry 0.85% to 1.2%. J lost 7 bases, V lost 4 bases, and 12 bases had no gene match. CDR1 is MNHNY, CDR2 SVGAGI, per germline (reference sequence). CDR3 size: 15 residues. Material for sequencing was PBMCs. The rearrangement joins TRBV6-6 to TRBJ1-2, with 7 bases fitting TRBD1. The TCR originated in a young woman in good health and CMV-seronegative. The CDR3 DNA sequence: TGTGCCAGCAGTTCCCAGGGGGTAGGACGTCGTGGCTACACCTTC. It is translated as CASSSQGVGRRGYTF.